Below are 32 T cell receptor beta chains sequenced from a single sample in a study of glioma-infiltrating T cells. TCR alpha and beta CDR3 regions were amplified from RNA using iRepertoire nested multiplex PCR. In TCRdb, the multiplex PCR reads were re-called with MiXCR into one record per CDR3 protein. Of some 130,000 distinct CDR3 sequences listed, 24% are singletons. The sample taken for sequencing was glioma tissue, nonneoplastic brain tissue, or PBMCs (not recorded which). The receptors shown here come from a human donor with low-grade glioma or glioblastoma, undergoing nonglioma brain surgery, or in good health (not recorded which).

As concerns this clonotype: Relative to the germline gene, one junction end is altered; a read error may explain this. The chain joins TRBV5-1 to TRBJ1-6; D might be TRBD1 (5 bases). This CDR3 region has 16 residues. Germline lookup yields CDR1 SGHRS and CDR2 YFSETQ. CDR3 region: CASSSGQFSYNSPLNF. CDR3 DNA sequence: TGCGCCAGCAGCTCGGGGCAGTTCTCCTATAATTCACCCCTCAACTTT.

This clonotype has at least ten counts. The CDR3 protein is CSVWAYGNEQFF. The DNA for the CDR3 is TGCAGTGTTTGGGCATATGGCAATGAGCAGTTCTTC. The V and J genes are TRBV20-1 and TRBJ2-1; D gene unclear. Trimming stripped 7 bases from V and 6 bases from J, with 13 bases between. The CDR3 has 12 amino acids. Germline CDR1 and CDR2: DFQATT and SNEGSKA (reference sequence).

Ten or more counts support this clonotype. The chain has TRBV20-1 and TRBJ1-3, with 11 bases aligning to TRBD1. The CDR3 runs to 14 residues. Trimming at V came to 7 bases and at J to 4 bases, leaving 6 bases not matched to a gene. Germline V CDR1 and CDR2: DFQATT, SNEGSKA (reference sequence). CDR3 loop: CSVEDRGLGNTIYF. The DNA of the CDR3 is TGCAGTGTCGAGGACAGGGGGCTCGGAAACACCATATATTTT.

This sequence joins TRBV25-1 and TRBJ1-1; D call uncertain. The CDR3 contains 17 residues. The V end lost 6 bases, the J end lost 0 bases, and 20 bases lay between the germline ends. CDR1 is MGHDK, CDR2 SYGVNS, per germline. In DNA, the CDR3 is TGTGCCAGCAGCTTGCTATTGGGGATTTCCATGAACACTGAAGCTTTCTTT. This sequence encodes CASSLLLGISMNTEAFF.

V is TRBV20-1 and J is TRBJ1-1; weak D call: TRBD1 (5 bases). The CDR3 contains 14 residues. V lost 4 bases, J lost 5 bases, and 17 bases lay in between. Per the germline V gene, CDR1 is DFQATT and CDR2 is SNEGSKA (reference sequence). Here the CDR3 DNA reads TGCAGTGCTAAAGATTCCAGACAGAGGACTGAAGCTTTCTTT. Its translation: CSAKDSRQRTEAFF.

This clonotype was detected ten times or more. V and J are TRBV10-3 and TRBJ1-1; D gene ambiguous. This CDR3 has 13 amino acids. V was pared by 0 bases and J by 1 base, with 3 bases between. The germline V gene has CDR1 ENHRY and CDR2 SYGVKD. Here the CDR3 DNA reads TGTGCCATCAGTGAGTCTGAGAACACTGAAGCTTTCTTT. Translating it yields CAISESENTEAFF.

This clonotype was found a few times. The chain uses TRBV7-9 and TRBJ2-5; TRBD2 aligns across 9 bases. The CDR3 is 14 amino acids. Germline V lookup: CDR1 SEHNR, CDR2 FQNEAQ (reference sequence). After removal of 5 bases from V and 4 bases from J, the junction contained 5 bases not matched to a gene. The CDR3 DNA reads TGTGCCAGCAGCAAGTCTAGCGGGGTAGAGACCCAGTACTTC. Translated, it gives CASSKSSGVETQYF.

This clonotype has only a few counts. The CDR3 region is CASSQQPGRGARNTIYF. CDR3 nucleotides: TGCGCCAGCAGCCAACAACCCGGACGGGGAGCTCGGAACACCATATATTTT. This chain links TRBV4-1 with TRBJ1-3; no reliable D call. The CDR3 covers 17 residues. Germline V gives CDR1 MGHRA, CDR2 YSYEKL. The V gene lost 2 bases and the J gene lost 7 bases, with 21 bases spanning the gap.

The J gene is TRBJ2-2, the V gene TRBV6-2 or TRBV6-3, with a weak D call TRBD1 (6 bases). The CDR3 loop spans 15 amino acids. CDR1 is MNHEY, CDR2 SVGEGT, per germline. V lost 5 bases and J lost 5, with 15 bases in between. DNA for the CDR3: TGTGCCAGCAGTCCACAGGGTCGGGGAACCGGGGAGCTGTTTTTT. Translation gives CASSPQGRGTGELFF.

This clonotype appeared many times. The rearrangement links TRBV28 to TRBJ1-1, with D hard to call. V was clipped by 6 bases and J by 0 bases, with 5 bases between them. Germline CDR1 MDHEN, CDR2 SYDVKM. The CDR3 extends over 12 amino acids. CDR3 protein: CASSTLNTEAFF. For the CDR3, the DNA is TGTGCCAGCAGCACATTGAACACTGAAGCTTTCTTT.

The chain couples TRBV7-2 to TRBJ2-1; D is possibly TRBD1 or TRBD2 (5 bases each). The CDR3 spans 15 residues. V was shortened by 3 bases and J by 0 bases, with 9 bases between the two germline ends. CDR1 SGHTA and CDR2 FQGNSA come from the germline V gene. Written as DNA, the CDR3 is TGTGCCAGCAGCTTCGAGGGACGCTCCTACAATGAGCAGTTCTTC. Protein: CASSFEGRSYNEQFF.

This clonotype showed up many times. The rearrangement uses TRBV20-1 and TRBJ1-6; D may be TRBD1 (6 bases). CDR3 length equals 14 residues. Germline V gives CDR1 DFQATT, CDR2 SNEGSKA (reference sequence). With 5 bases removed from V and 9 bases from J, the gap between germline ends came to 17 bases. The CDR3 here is CSAGQPKGGSPLHF. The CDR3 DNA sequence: TGCAGTGCTGGACAGCCGAAGGGAGGTTCACCCCTCCACTTT.

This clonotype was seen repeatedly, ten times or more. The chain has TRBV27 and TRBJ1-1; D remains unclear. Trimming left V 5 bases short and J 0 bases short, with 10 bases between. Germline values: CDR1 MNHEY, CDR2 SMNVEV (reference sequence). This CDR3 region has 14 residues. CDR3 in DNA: TGTGCCAGCAGTCCCTGGGCGATGAACACTGAAGCTTTCTTT. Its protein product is CASSPWAMNTEAFF.

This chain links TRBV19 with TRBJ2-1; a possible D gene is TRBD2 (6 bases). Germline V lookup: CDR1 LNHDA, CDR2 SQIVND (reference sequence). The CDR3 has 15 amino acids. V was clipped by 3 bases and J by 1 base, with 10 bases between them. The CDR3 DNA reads TGTGCCAGTAGTATCGGAGGGCGTTCCTACAATGAGCAGTTCTTC. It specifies CASSIGGRSYNEQFF.

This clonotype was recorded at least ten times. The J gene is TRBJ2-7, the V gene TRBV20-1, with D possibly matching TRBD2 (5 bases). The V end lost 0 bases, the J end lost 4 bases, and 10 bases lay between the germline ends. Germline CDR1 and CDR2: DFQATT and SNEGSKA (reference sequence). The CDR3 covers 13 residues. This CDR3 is CSARDGTGYEQYV. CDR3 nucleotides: TGCAGTGCTAGAGATGGAACGGGGTACGAGCAGTACGTC.

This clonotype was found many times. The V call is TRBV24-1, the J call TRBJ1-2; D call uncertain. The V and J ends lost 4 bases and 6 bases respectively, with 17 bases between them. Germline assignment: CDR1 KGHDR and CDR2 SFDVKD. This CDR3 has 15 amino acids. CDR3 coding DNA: TGTGCCACCAGTGACCCGGACCACCCATTTGATGGCTACACCTTC. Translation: CATSDPDHPFDGYTF.

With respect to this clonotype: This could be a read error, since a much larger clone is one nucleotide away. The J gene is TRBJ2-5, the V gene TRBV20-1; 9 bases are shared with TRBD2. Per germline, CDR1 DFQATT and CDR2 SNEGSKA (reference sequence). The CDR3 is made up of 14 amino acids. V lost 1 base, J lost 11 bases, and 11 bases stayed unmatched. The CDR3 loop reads CSARGRGGADEQYF. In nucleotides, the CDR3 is TGCAGTGCTAGAGGGCGCGGGGGGGCCGATGAACAGTACTTC.

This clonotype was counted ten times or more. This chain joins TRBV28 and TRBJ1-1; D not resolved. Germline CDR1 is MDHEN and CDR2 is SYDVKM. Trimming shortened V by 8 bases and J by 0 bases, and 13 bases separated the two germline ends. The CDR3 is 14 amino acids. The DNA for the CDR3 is TGTGCCAGCCGTGGTCCAGTCATGAACACTGAAGCTTTCTTT. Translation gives CASRGPVMNTEAFF.

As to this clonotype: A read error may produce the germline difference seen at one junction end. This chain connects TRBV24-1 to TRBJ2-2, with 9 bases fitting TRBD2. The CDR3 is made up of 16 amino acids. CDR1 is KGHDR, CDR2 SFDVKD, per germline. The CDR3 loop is CATSDASGENTGQLFF. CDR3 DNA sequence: TGTGCCACCAGTGATGCTAGCGGGGAGAACACCGGGCAGCTGTTTTTT.

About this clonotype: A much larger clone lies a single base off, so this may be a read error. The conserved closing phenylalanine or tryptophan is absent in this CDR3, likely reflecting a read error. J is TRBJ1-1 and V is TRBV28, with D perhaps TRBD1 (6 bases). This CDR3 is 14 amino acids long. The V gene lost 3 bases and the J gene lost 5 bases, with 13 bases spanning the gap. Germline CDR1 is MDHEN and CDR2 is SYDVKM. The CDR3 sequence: CASSFDEGGTEAFL. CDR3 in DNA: TGTGCCAGCAGTTTCGACGAGGGGGGTACTGAAGCTTTCCTT.

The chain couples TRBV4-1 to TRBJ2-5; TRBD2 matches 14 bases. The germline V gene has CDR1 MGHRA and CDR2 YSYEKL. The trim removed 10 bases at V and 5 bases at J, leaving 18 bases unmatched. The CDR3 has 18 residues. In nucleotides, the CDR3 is TGCGCCACCGCCAGCACCCAAGTGACTAGCGGGGGGGTGGAGACCCAGTACTTC. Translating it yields CATASTQVTSGGVETQYF.

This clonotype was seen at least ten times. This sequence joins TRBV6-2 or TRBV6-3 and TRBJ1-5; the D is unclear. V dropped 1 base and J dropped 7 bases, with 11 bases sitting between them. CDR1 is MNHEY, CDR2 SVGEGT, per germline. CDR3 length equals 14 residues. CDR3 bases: TGTGCCAGCAGTTACTATGGAGGGAACCAGCCCCAGCATTTT. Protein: CASSYYGGNQPQHF.

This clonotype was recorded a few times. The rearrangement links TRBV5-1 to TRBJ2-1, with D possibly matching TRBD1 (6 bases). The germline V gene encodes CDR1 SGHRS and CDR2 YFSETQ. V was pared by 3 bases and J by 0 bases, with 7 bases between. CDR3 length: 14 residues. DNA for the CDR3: TGCGCCAGCAGCTCGGACAGCTCCTACAATGAGCAGTTCTTC. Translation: CASSSDSSYNEQFF.

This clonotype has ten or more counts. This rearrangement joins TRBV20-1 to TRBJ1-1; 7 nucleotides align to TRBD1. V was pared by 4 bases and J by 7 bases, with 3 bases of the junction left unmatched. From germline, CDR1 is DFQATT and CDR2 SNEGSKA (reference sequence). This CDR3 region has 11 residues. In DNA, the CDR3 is TGCAGTGCTAACGGACAGGTTGAAGCTTTCTTT. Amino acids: CSANGQVEAFF.

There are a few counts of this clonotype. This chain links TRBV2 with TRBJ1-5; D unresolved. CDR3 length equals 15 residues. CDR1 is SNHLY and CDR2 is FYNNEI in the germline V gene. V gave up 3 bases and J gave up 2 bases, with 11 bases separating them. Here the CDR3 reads CASSDTHRGNQPQHF. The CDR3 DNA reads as TGTGCCAGCAGTGATACTCACCGGGGCAATCAGCCCCAGCATTTT.

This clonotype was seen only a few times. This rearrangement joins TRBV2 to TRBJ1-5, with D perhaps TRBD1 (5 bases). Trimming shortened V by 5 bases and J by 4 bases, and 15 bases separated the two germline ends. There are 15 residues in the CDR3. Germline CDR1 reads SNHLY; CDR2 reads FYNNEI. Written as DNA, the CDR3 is TGTGCCAGCAGTCCCCAGGGCGAGGGGAATCAGCCCCAGCATTTT. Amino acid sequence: CASSPQGEGNQPQHF. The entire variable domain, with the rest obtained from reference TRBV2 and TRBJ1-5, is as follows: EPEVTQTPSHQVTQMGQEVILRCVPISNHLYFYWYRQILGQKVEFLVSFYNNEISEKSEIFDDQFSVERPDGSNFTLKIRSTKLEDSAMYFCASSPQGEGNQPQHFGDGTRLSIL.

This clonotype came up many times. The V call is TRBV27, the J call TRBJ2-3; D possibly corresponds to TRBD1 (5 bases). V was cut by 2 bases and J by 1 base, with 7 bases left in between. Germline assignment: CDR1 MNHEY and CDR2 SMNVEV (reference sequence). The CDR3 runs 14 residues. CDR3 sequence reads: CASSLEGGTDTQYF. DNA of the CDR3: TGTGCCAGCAGTTTAGAAGGGGGCACAGATACGCAGTATTTT.

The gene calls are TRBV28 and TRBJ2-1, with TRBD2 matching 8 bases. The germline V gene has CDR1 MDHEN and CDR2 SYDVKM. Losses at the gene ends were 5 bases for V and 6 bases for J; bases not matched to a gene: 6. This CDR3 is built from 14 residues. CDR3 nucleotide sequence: TGTGCCAGCAGTGTGGCGCGGGGGGTCAATGAGCAGTTCTTC. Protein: CASSVARGVNEQFF.

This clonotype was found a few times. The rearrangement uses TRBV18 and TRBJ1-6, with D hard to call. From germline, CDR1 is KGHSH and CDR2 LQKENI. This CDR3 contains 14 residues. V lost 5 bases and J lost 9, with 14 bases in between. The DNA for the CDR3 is TGTGCCAGCTCATCCGACATTACTACTTCACCCCTCCACTTT. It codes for CASSSDITTSPLHF. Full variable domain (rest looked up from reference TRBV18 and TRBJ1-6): NAGVMQNPRHLVRRRGQEARLRCSPMKGHSHVYWYRQLPEEGLKFMVYLQKENIIDESGMPKERFSAEFPKEGPSILRIQQVVRGDSAAYFCASSSDITTSPLHFGNGTRLTVT.

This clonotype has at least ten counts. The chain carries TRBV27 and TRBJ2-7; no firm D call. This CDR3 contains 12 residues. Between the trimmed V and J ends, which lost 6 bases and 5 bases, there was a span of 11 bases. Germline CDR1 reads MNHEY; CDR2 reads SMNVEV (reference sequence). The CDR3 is CASSPRCHEQYV. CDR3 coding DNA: TGTGCCAGCAGCCCACGATGCCACGAGCAGTACGTC.

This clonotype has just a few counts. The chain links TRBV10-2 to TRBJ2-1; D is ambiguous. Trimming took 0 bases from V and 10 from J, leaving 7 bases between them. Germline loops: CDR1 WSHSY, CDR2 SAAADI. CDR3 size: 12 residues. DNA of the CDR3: TGCGCCAGCAGTGAGTCGGGCAGCGAGCAGTTCTTC. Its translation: CASSESGSEQFF.

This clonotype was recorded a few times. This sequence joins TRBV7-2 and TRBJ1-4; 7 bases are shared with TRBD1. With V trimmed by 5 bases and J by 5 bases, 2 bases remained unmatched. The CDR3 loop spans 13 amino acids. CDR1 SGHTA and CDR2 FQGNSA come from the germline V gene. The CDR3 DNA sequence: TGTGCCAGCAGCGTGACAGGGAATGAAAAACTGTTTTTT. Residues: CASSVTGNEKLFF.